The sequence of this T cell receptor (beta chain) was determined in a study of blood T cell repertoires in COVID-19. Produced via immunoSEQ multiplex PCR; TCRdb's table is partial and in-frame only. This sample carries 150,000 to 200,000 clones, about 86% of them seen once, and the ten largest clones take under 9.5%. V shed 5 bases and J 2 bases; nucleotides not matched to a gene: 2. The CDR3 is 13 residues long. CDR1 is MNHEY and CDR2 is SVGAGI in the germline V gene. The chain links TRBV6-5 to TRBJ2-5, with 7 positions matching TRBD1. Material for sequencing was peripheral blood. The origin of this receptor is a man aged 50 to 59 with active or convalescent COVID-19. The chain's CDR3 is CASSPGQQETQYF. The CDR3 DNA follows: TGTGCCAGCAGTCCGGGACAGCAAGAGACCCAGTACTTC.